These 8 T cell receptor beta chains were all obtained from the same sample, sequenced in a study of spatial heterogeneity in lung cancer. TCRdb re-derived calls from the 5' RACE reads in MiXCR, one entry per CDR3 protein. The sample records tens of thousands of distinct CDR3 sequences, approximately 7.2% being singletons. The time point is: sample taken at primary tumor resection. Extraction of whole RNA from tumor, nontumor lung or frozen PBMC preceded unsorted sequencing. The sample in question was PBMCs, obtained at surgery. These receptors originate from a male donor with early-stage non-small cell lung cancer.

This clonotype showed up just a few times. This chain uses TRBV7-8 with TRBJ2-5; D might be TRBD2 (6 bases). Trimming left V 4 bases short and J 5 bases short, with 20 bases between. Germline values: CDR1 SGHVS, CDR2 FQNEAQ. The CDR3 loop spans 16 amino acids. The CDR3: CASSSRRVRAGETQYF. CDR3 in DNA: TGTGCCAGCAGCTCCCGTCGAGTGCGGGCGGGGGAGACCCAGTACTTC.

This clonotype was recorded many times. The chain uses TRBV27 and TRBJ2-7, with D hard to call. Germline assignment: CDR1 MNHEY and CDR2 SMNVEV (reference sequence). This CDR3 region has 13 residues. V was trimmed by 5 bases and J by 4 bases, leaving 12 bases between them. CDR3 loop: CASSLTLSYEQYF. CDR3 nucleotides: TGTGCCAGCAGTCTGACACTCTCTTACGAGCAGTACTTC.

Many counts were recorded for this clonotype. The chain links TRBV11-1 to TRBJ2-7; D is uncertain. Germline values: CDR1 SGHAT, CDR2 FQDESV (reference sequence). V was clipped by 1 base and J by 1 base, with 8 bases between them. This CDR3 has 14 residues. The CDR3 DNA reads as TGTGCCAGCAGCTTAGGGGCCCCTTCCTACGAGCAGTACTTC. It yields the protein CASSLGAPSYEQYF.

This chain uses TRBV7-3 with TRBJ1-2, with D maybe TRBD1 (5 bases). CDR3 length: 15 residues. The V end was cut by 1 base, the J end by 4 bases, with 13 bases between. Germline V gene data show CDR1 as SGHTA and CDR2 as FQGTGA. For the CDR3, the DNA is TGTGCCAGCAGCTTAAAGAGTGACAGCTTCTATGGCTACACCTTC. Translated, it gives CASSLKSDSFYGYTF. The full variable domain, with the rest looked up from reference TRBV7-3 and TRBJ1-2, is GAGVSQTPSNKVTEKGKYVELRCDPISGHTALYWYRQSLGQGPEFLIYFQGTGAADDSGLPNDRFFAVRPEGSVSTLKIQRTERGDSAVYLCASSLKSDSFYGYTFGSGTRLTVV.

This clonotype was counted at least ten times. This rearrangement joins TRBV28 to TRBJ1-6; no firm D call. The V and J ends lost 2 bases and 2 bases respectively, with 13 bases between them. The germline CDR1 and CDR2 sequences are MDHEN and SYDVKM. This CDR3 comprises 17 residues. CDR3 amino acids: CASSLPSWGTYNSPLHF. The CDR3, as DNA: TGTGCCAGCAGTTTACCGTCCTGGGGAACCTATAATTCACCCCTCCACTTT. The whole variable domain, remainder taken from reference TRBV28 and TRBJ1-6, is DVKVTQSSRYLVKRTGEKVFLECVQDMDHENMFWYRQDPGLGLRLIYFSYDVKMKEKGDIPEGYSVSREKKERFSLILESASTNQTSMYLCASSLPSWGTYNSPLHFGNGTRLTVT.

The gene calls are TRBV28 and TRBJ1-4; 12 nucleotides agree with TRBD1. In germline, CDR1 is MDHEN, CDR2 SYDVKM. V lost 6 bases, J lost 8 bases, and 7 bases stayed unmatched. The CDR3 loop spans 15 amino acids. CDR3 amino acids: CASRRDRGRLEKLFF. The CDR3 DNA follows: TGTGCCAGCAGACGGGACAGGGGGCGACTAGAAAAACTGTTTTTT. The full variable domain, with the rest looked up from reference TRBV28 and TRBJ1-4, is DVKVTQSSRYLVKRTGEKVFLECVQDMDHENMFWYRQDPGLGLRLIYFSYDVKMKEKGDIPEGYSVSREKKERFSLILESASTNQTSMYLCASRRDRGRLEKLFFGSGTQLSVL.

The sample holds many counts of this clonotype. The rearrangement joins TRBV28 to TRBJ1-1, with D tentatively TRBD1 (5 bases). The germline V gene encodes CDR1 MDHEN and CDR2 SYDVKM. This CDR3 spans 15 amino acids. Trimming removed 3 bases at V and 5 bases at J, with 16 bases between. The CDR3 sequence: CASSLISAGRTEAFF. CDR3 in DNA: TGTGCCAGCAGTTTGATCTCCGCAGGGAGGACTGAAGCTTTCTTT.

This clonotype has at least ten counts. The V call is TRBV6-2 or TRBV6-3, the J call TRBJ2-7, with 7 bases lining up with TRBD1. Losses at the gene ends were 4 bases for V and 10 bases for J; bases not matched to a gene: 13. The CDR3 length is 14 residues. The germline gives CDR1 MNHEY, CDR2 SVGEGT. The CDR3 sequence is CASSFGGNRGHQYV. The CDR3 nucleotides read TGTGCCAGCAGTTTCGGAGGTAATAGGGGGCACCAGTACGTC.